This T cell receptor beta chain was identified during a study of cytomegalovirus exposure and HLA in healthy donors. Study at large: In a previous analysis, around 110 million unique TCR beta sequences were found from 170 million or so T cells.

This clone was seen only a few times. Its antigen is unknown. Every donor was a healthy person donating bone marrow. This CDR3 is 16 amino acids long. The germline V gene encodes CDR1 KGHSH and CDR2 LQKENI. V gave up 3 bases and J gave up 2 bases, with 13 bases separating them. PCR used 60 Vbeta primers and 13 Jbeta primers. The method was immunoSEQ multiplex PCR; TCRdb's version includes in-frame clones alone and lacks a portion of them. In the table there are over 35,000 clones, around half of which are singletons. Whole-study findings and limits: Presence/absence analyses took donor sequencing depth as roughly uniform.

This receptor was obtained from a human donor in good health. Sequencing was performed on PBMCs. The V gene is TRBV18, the J gene TRBJ1-4; D is perhaps TRBD1 (5 bases). Here the CDR3 DNA reads TGTGCCAGCTCACCCCTGCGGGGGGTGACTAATGAAAAACTGTTTTTT. It yields the protein CASSPLRGVTNEKLFF.